The 21 T cell receptor beta chains reported below all come from one sample, sequenced in a study of OX40 agonist ivuxolimab in advanced cancers. This table comes from immunoSEQ multiplex PCR, and its TCRdb copy is limited to in-frame clones, with some not included. The data show around 80,000 clones, approximately 78% seen once. Source: CD4+ or CD8+ T cells sorted from blood, taken in a trial of the OX40 agonist ivuxolimab. The source is an adult with an advanced solid tumor such as melanoma, head and neck, liver or kidney cancer.

This rearrangement joins TRBV4-3 to TRBJ1-5; tentative D call: TRBD1 (5 bases). This CDR3 has 15 amino acids. The germline V gene has CDR1 LGHNA and CDR2 YSLEER. The ends were cut back, 0 bases at V and 4 bases at J, with 10 bases in the middle. CDR3 sequence (DNA): TGCGCCAGCAGCCAAGAAACAGGAGGGAATCAGCCCCAGCATTTT. Protein product: CASSQETGGNQPQHF.

The table lists this clone with a count of one. J is TRBJ2-7 and V is TRBV6-1; the D is unclear. V was shortened by 2 bases and J by 8 bases, with 10 bases between the two germline ends. Per germline, CDR1 MNHNS and CDR2 SASEGT. The CDR3 consists of 12 residues. In DNA form, the CDR3 reads TGTGCCAGCAGTGAAAATTTGGGTCAGCAGTACTTC. Translation: CASSENLGQQYF.

This clone has a single count. The J gene is TRBJ2-5, the V gene TRBV7-8, with a weak D call TRBD1 (5 bases). V shed 5 bases and J shed 2 bases, with 9 bases lying between them. Germline assignment: CDR1 SGHVS and CDR2 FQNEAQ. The CDR3 has 13 residues. CDR3 sequence: CASSRTPQETQYF. CDR3 sequence (DNA): TGTGCCAGCAGCCGGACACCTCAAGAGACCCAGTACTTC. The full variable domain, in which reference TRBV7-8 and TRBJ2-5 provide the parts outside the CDR3, is GAGVSQSPRYKVAKRGQDVALRCDPISGHVSLFWYQQALGQGPEFLTYFQNEAQLDKSGLPSDRFFAERPEGSVSTLKIQRTQQEDSAVYLCASSRTPQETQYFGPGTRLLVL.

The chain has TRBV29-1 and TRBJ2-3; D call uncertain. This CDR3 is 13 amino acids long. Germline assignment: CDR1 SQVTM and CDR2 ANQGSEA. V dropped 6 bases and J dropped 1 base, with 11 bases sitting between them. CDR3 in amino acids: CSVGPPGTDTQYF. For the CDR3, the DNA is TGCAGCGTCGGTCCCCCAGGCACAGATACGCAGTATTTT.

This chain links TRBV6-1 with TRBJ1-2; 9 bases fit TRBD1. V was clipped by 4 bases and J by 6 bases; unmatched bases: 9. CDR3 length equals 15 residues. The germline V gene encodes CDR1 MNHNS and CDR2 SASEGT. CDR3 amino acids: CASSVETGGANGYTF. In nucleotides, the CDR3 is TGTGCCAGCAGTGTGGAAACAGGGGGCGCAAATGGCTACACCTTC.

The chain uses TRBV6-1 and TRBJ2-5; D remains ambiguous. The germline V gene encodes CDR1 MNHNS and CDR2 SASEGT. CDR3 length: 15 amino acids. V dropped 0 bases and J dropped 0 bases, with 8 bases sitting between them. The CDR3 DNA is TGTGCCAGCAGTGAAGCGCCCGGGTACCAAGAGACCCAGTACTTC. Translated, it gives CASSEAPGYQETQYF.

The genes are TRBV6-6 and TRBJ2-3; TRBD1 matches at 7 bases. The CDR3 runs to 15 residues. Losses at the gene ends were 2 bases for V and 0 bases for J; bases not matched to a gene: 2. Per germline, CDR1 MNHNY and CDR2 SVGAGI (reference sequence). The CDR3 DNA follows: TGTGCCAGCAGTTACCCGACAGGGAGCACAGATACGCAGTATTTT. Translated, it gives CASSYPTGSTDTQYF.

This chain uses TRBV10-2 with TRBJ2-2; a possible D gene is TRBD2 (6 bases). The CDR3 has 14 amino acids. In germline, CDR1 is WSHSY, CDR2 SAAADI. Trimming left V 5 bases short and J 7 bases short, with 14 bases between. The CDR3 is CASSRGTANGELFF. Here the CDR3 DNA reads TGCGCCAGCAGTCGCGGGACGGCGAACGGGGAGCTGTTTTTT.

The J gene is TRBJ1-4, the V gene TRBV2; 9 bases are shared with TRBD1. Germline V gives CDR1 SNHLY, CDR2 FYNNEI. The CDR3 totals 15 residues. V lost 7 bases, J lost 7 bases, and 10 bases stayed unmatched. CDR3 in DNA: TGTGCCAGCACAAGGGAGGGACAGGGTGGTGAAAAACTGTTTTTT. Protein product: CASTREGQGGEKLFF. The whole variable domain, remainder taken from reference TRBV2 and TRBJ1-4, is EPEVTQTPSHQVTQMGQEVILRCVPISNHLYFYWYRQILGQKVEFLVSFYNNEISEKSEIFDDQFSVERPDGSNFTLKIRSTKLEDSAMYFCASTREGQGGEKLFFGSGTQLSVL.

Comments on this clone: The same CDR3 also results from other DNA sequences found in this sample. The DNA for the CDR3 is TGTGCCAGCTCACCCGGACAAGACACTGAAGCTTTCTTT. Its protein product is CASSPGQDTEAFF. This chain connects TRBV18 to TRBJ1-1, with D possibly being TRBD1 (5 bases). Germline V gives CDR1 KGHSH, CDR2 LQKENI. V was trimmed by 3 bases and J by 3 bases, leaving 8 bases between them. This CDR3 contains 13 residues.

This clone was found once. The V and J genes are TRBV7-9 and TRBJ1-4, with 8 bases that match TRBD1. V trimming: 3 bases; J trimming: 8 bases; junction bases outside the gene matches: 11. CDR3 size: 16 residues. From germline, CDR1 is SEHNR and CDR2 FQNEAQ (reference sequence). CDR3 in DNA: TGTGCCAGCAGCTTCGACAGGGGACAAAACGAAGAAAAACTGTTTTTT. It yields the protein CASSFDRGQNEEKLFF.

This clone was seen only once. This rearrangement joins TRBV9 to TRBJ2-5, with a tentative D call TRBD2 (6 bases). Germline V gene lookup returns CDR1 SGDLS and CDR2 YYNGEE. The CDR3 length is 13 residues. V was shortened by 5 bases and J by 2 bases, with 10 bases between the two germline ends. CDR3 nucleotide sequence: TGTGCCAGCAGTAGCGGAGGACAAGAGACCCAGTACTTC. It yields the protein CASSSGGQETQYF. Variable domain in full (rest from reference TRBV9 and TRBJ2-5): DSGVTQTPKHLITATGQRVTLRCSPRSGDLSVYWYQQSLDQGLQFLIQYYNGEERAKGNILERFSAQQFPDLHSELNLSSLELGDSALYFCASSSGGQETQYFGPGTRLLVL.

The chain combines TRBV6-1 with TRBJ2-7, with TRBD1 matching over 7 bases. This CDR3 is 16 amino acids long. Trimming cost V 1 base and J 6 bases; bases outside gene matches: 12. The germline gives CDR1 MNHNS, CDR2 SASEGT. In DNA, the CDR3 is TGTGCCAGCAGTGAAGGTCGACAGGGCAAATGGGTCGAGCAGTACTTC. It encodes CASSEGRQGKWVEQYF.

The rearrangement joins TRBV28 to TRBJ2-1; TRBD1 agrees at 7 bases. CDR3 length: 13 amino acids. CDR1 MDHEN and CDR2 SYDVKM come from the germline V gene. V gave up 7 bases and J gave up 3 bases; unmatched junction bases: 3. The CDR3 here is CASTRDSYNEQFF. Written as DNA, the CDR3 is TGTGCCAGCACCCGGGACAGCTACAATGAGCAGTTCTTC.

The rearrangement joins TRBV11-1 to TRBJ2-5; 10 nucleotides match TRBD1. The CDR3 covers 16 residues. With 4 bases clipped from V and 1 base from J, the junction kept 6 bases outside the gene matches. CDR1 is SGHAT and CDR2 is FQDESV in the germline V gene (reference sequence). The CDR3 is CASSSGDRGLQETQYF. CDR3 bases: TGTGCCAGCAGCTCTGGAGACAGGGGGCTCCAAGAGACCCAGTACTTC. Drawing the rest from reference TRBV11-1 and TRBJ2-5, the complete variable domain is EAEVAQSPRYKITEKSQAVAFWCDPISGHATLYWYRQILGQGPELLVQFQDESVVDDSQLPKDRFSAERLKGVDSTLKIQPAELGDSAMYLCASSSGDRGLQETQYFGPGTRLLVL.

This clone was seen only a few times. The chain employs TRBV2 and TRBJ2-5; D perhaps matches TRBD2 (6 bases). Germline V gene data show CDR1 as SNHLY and CDR2 as FYNNEI. This CDR3 spans 14 amino acids. V lost 3 bases and J 4 bases, leaving 12 bases between the germline ends. CDR3: CASSDVQGGETQYF. In nucleotides, the CDR3 is TGTGCCAGCAGTGACGTCCAGGGAGGAGAGACCCAGTACTTC.

This sequence joins TRBV20-1 and TRBJ2-3; D may be TRBD2 (5 bases). The CDR3 is made up of 11 amino acids. The germline gives CDR1 DFQATT, CDR2 SNEGSKA (reference sequence). V shed 4 bases and J shed 4 bases, with 6 bases lying between them. The CDR3 spells CSAKLADTQYF. The CDR3 nucleotides are TGCAGTGCTAAACTAGCAGATACGCAGTATTTT.

This chain uses TRBV7-4 with TRBJ2-5; D gene ambiguous. The CDR3 covers 14 residues. Germline V gene data show CDR1 as SGHVT and CDR2 as SQSDAQ. Trimming took 3 bases from V and 1 from J, leaving 9 bases between them. The CDR3 sequence is CASSFCRVQETQYF. Written as DNA, the CDR3 is TGTGCCAGCAGCTTTTGTAGGGTCCAAGAGACCCAGTACTTC.

The chain links TRBV29-1 to TRBJ2-2; D is unclear. Germline V gene lookup returns CDR1 SQVTM and CDR2 ANQGSEA. The CDR3 has 14 residues. Trimming took 4 bases from V and 0 from J, leaving 9 bases between them. The CDR3 region is CSVGSPANTGELFF. The CDR3, as DNA: TGCAGCGTTGGGTCGCCCGCGAACACCGGGGAGCTGTTTTTT.

In DNA, the CDR3 is TGTGCCAGCAGCCAAGATGTCCAGGGGTTATCTGGAAACACCATATATTTT. This sequence encodes CASSQDVQGLSGNTIYF. The chain recombines TRBV4-2 with TRBJ1-3; tentatively, D is TRBD1 (6 bases). Germline V gives CDR1 LGHNA, CDR2 YNFKEQ. CDR3 length: 17 residues. V was trimmed by 0 bases and J by 1 base, leaving 13 bases between them.

V is TRBV5-1 and J is TRBJ2-1; tentatively, D is TRBD2 (6 bases). Germline V gene sequence: CDR1 SGHRS, CDR2 YFSETQ. V was pared by 0 bases and J by 6 bases, with 13 bases between. This CDR3 contains 15 residues. The CDR3 reads CASSLGRVRGNEQFF. The CDR3 DNA follows: TGCGCCAGCAGCTTGGGGCGGGTGCGGGGCAATGAGCAGTTCTTC.